The TCR beta chain under discussion was sequenced for a study of read filtering for tumor transcriptome and immune sequencing (dated by TCRdb to 2019 to 2021). Background for the entire study: The cohort had around 18 male and approximately 13 female patients with a mean age of roughly 70 years, ranging from about 47 to 90. Using the same bone marrow samples, the study compared TCR repertoires obtained by targeted immune repertoire sequencing with those obtained by bulk whole-transcriptome sequencing. By revised international staging, 8 or 9 patients were R-ISS I, under 20 were R-ISS II and 7 were R-ISS III. One of the main goals was to work out a read-filtering strategy for immune repertoire data, in particular whether clonotypes backed by only a single read should be removed. After DNase treatment, whole-transcriptome libraries were prepared with the TruSeq RNA Access Library Prep Kit. TCR-region mapped reads per sample ranged from about 4.05 to 11 million with IR-seq versus only roughly 80 to 1273 with RNA-seq.

At least ten counts were recorded for this clonotype. Its binding antigen is unknown. No base quality information exists; no much larger clone differs at one position. Bone marrow was sampled from every patient at the time of active disease. Isolation of bone marrow mononuclear cells was performed by Ficoll-Hypaque density gradient centrifugation. Myeloma plasma cells were removed and CD138-negative cells were collected by negative selection after labeling with CD138 magnetic microbeads on a MACS separator. The purity of the isolated cells was checked by flow cytometry with CD138 antibodies on an Attune NxT. Total RNA was extracted using TRIzol reagent and was quantified on a NanoDrop spectrophotometer. Paired RNA-seq and IR-seq were performed on each patient's CD138-negative bone marrow sample. TCR libraries were constructed from 400 to 500 ng RNA using the Immunoverse kit, and molecular barcoded adaptors covering alpha/delta and beta/gamma chains were employed. TCR library preparation used the same RNA that went into transcriptome sequencing. TCR libraries were sequenced on an Illumina HiSeq 4000 with 2 x 150 cycles. In the authors' own workflow: With MiXCR, TCR reads were aligned to human V, D, J and C references and assembled into CDR3 clonotypes, with quality filtering and error correction included. The tcR package in R was used for analysis of clonotype counts and gene usage diversity. For inspection of raw mapping reads, RNA-seq reads were mapped by STAR aligner version 2.5.3a onto GRCh37 of the human genome. IR-seq fastq files were randomly downsampled with Seqtk 1.3 to test the effect of sequencing depth on detected clonotypes. TCRdb reprocessed the public reads (quality trimming at Q25 with fastp, clone calling with MiXCR) and kept in-frame beta chains. Every distinct CDR3 protein forms one entry, paired with its most common genes and DNA. It is TCRdb's table, rather than the study itself, that gives the V and J calls and clone size. The sample has about 39,000 distinct CDR3 sequences on record, around 15% of them singletons. The ten biggest clones cover around 7.3% of the sample.

General study outcomes and caveats: Single-read clonotypes made up roughly four fifths of clonotypes but only 3.5% to 4.5% of total reads in IR-seq, compared with approximately 70% of clonotypes and roughly 45% of reads in RNA-seq. The sorted CD138-negative fraction was a mixed bone marrow immune population, not purified T cells. The correlation between IR-seq and RNA-seq shared clonotype proportions was increased by removal of single-read clonotypes. Compared with RNA-seq, IR-seq captured clonotypes at much greater depth and more reliably, and a smaller IR-seq throughput was enough to identify most of the shared clonotypes.

Input material: a population of CD138-negative cells sorted from bone marrow. Interpreted using the paper, the cell subset or site label stands for: bone marrow mononuclear cells depleted of CD138+ plasma/myeloma cells by negative magnetic selection. The TCR was taken from a donor aged 40 or over with multiple myeloma.

Here the CDR3 is given as CSVEEVAAEAFF. The nucleotide sequence is TGCAGCGTTGAAGAAGTGGCGGCTGAAGCTTTCTTT. The chain employs TRBV29-1 and TRBJ1-1; the D gene identity is not certain. From a lookup of the germline V gene, CDR1 and CDR2 are SQVTM and ANQGSEA. The CDR3 covers 12 residues, taking in both the cysteine and the phenylalanine. The DNA shown is the 36-base CDR3, in frame from base 1. V is clipped by 0 bases and J by 6 bases, and the sequence between their germline boundaries is 8 bases long.